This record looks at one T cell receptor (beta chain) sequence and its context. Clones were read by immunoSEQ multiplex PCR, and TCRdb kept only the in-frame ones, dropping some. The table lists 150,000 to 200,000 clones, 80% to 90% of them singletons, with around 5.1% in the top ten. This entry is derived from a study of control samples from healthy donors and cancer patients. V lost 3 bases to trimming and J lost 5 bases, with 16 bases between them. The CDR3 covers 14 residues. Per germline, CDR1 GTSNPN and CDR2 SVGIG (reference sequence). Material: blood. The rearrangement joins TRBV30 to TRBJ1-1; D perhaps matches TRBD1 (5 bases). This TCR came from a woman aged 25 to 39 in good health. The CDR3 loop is CAWRTRGWGTEAFF. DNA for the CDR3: TGTGCCTGGAGGACCCGGGGCTGGGGGACTGAAGCTTTCTTT.